This T cell receptor beta chain derives from a study of patients and donors after allogeneic stem cell transplantation. TCRdb analysed the RT-PCR reads with MiXCR anew, one entry per CDR3 protein. This table has about 160,000 distinct CDR3 sequences, about 29% appearing once. Material for sequencing was blood, either unsorted or a sorted T cell fraction (not recorded which). The receptor was derived from a human donor who was either an allogeneic HSCT recipient or a stem cell or donor lymphocyte infusion donor (not recorded which). It is not recorded whose cells these are; they may come from a transplant donor.

In DNA form, the CDR3 reads TGTGCCAGCAGCCAACCCGGGACTAGCGTTTACGAGCAGTACTTC. It codes for CASSQPGTSVYEQYF. The rearrangement links TRBV14 to TRBJ2-7; 10 bases are shared with TRBD2. Trimming took 2 bases from V and 4 from J; bases not matched to a gene: 5. The CDR3 is made up of 15 amino acids. Germline V gene data show CDR1 as SGHDN and CDR2 as FVKESK.